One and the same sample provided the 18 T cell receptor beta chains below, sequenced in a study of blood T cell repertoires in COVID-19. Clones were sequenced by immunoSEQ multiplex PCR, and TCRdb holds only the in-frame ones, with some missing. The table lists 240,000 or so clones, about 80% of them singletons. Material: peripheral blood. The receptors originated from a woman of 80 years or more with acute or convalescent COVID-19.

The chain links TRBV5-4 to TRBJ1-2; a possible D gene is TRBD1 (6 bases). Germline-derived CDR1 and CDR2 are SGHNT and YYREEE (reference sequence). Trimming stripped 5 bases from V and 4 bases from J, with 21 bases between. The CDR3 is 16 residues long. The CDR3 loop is CASSRVGGRVGYGYTF. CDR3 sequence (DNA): TGTGCCAGCAGTCGAGTGGGGGGGCGAGTGGGCTATGGCTACACCTTC.

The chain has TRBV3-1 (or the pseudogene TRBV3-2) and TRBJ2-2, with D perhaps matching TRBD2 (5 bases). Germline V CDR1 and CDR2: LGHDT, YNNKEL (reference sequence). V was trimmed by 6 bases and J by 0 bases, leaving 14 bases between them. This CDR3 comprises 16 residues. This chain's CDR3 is CASSLFDYPNTGELFF. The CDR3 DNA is TGTGCCAGCAGTCTTTTTGACTACCCGAACACCGGGGAGCTGTTTTTT.

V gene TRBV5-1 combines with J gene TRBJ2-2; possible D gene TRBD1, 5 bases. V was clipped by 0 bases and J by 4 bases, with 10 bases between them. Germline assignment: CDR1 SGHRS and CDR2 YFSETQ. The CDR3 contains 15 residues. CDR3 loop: CASSLDPRVTGELFF. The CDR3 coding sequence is TGCGCCAGCAGCTTGGATCCCAGGGTCACCGGGGAGCTGTTTTTT.

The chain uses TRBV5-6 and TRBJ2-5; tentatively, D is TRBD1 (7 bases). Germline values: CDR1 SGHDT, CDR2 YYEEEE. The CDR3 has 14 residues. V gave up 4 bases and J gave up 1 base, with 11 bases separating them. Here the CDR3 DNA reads TGTGCCAGCAGCCGGGGGACAGCCCAAGAGACCCAGTACTTC. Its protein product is CASSRGTAQETQYF.

The CDR3 is CASSSGQGFSNQPQHF. The DNA for the CDR3 is TGTGCCAGCAGTTCCGGACAGGGTTTTAGCAATCAGCCCCAGCATTTT. The chain uses TRBV5-6 and TRBJ1-5; 8 bases map to TRBD1. The CDR3 loop spans 16 amino acids. With V trimmed by 5 bases and J by 0 bases, 7 bases remained unmatched. The germline V gene encodes CDR1 SGHDT and CDR2 YYEEEE.

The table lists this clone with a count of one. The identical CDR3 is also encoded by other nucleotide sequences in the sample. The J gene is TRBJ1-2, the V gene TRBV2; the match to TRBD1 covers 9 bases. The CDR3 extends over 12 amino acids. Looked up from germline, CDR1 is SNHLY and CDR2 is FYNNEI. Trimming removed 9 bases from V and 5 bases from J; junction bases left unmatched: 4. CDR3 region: CASSGQGYGYTF. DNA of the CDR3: TGTGCCAGTAGCGGACAGGGGTATGGCTACACCTTC. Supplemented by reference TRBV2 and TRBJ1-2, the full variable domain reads EPEVTQTPSHQVTQMGQEVILRCVPISNHLYFYWYRQILGQKVEFLVSFYNNEISEKSEIFDDQFSVERPDGSNFTLKIRSTKLEDSAMYFCASSGQGYGYTFGSGTRLTVV.

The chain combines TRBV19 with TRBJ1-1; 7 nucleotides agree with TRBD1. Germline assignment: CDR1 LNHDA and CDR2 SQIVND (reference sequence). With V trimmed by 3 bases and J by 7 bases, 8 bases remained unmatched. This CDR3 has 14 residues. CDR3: CASSISGTVIEAFF. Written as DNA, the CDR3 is TGTGCCAGTAGTATCTCGGGGACAGTAATTGAAGCTTTCTTT.

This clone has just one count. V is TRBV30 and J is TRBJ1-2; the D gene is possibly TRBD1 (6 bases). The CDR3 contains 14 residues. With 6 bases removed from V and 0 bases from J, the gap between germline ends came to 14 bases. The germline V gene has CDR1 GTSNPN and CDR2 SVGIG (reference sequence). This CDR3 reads CACVRDTSNYGYTF. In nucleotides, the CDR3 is TGTGCCTGTGTCCGGGACACATCTAACTATGGCTACACCTTC.

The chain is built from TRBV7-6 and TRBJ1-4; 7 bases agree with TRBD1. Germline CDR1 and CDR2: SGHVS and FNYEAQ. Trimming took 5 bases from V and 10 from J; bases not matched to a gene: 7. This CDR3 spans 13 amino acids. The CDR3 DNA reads TGTGCCAGCAGCGCGGGGCAGGGGGGAAAACTGTTTTTT. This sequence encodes CASSAGQGGKLFF.

CDR3 amino acids: CASSLRQGGYGYTF. CDR3 nucleotide sequence: TGTGCCAGCAGCCTCCGACAGGGGGGCTATGGCTACACCTTC. The chain uses TRBV6-5 and TRBJ1-2; 9 bases are shared with TRBD1. Looked up from germline, CDR1 is MNHEY and CDR2 is SVGAGI. The CDR3 loop spans 14 amino acids. V shed 6 bases, J shed 4 bases, and the junction held 6 bases outside the gene matches.

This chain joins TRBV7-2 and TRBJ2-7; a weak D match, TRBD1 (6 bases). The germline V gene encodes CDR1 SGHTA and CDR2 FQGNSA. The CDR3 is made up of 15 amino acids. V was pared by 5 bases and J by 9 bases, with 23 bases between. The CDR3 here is CASSLSGTPLTGQYF. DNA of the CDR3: TGTGCCAGCAGCCTTTCCGGGACACCATTAACGGGGCAGTACTTC.

For the CDR3, the DNA is TGTGCCAGCAGTCGGGACAGGGGACGGGGTCAGCCCCAGCATTTT. Its translation: CASSRDRGRGQPQHF. This chain connects TRBV28 to TRBJ1-5; 10 bases map to TRBD1. V lost 5 bases, J lost 6 bases, and 7 bases stayed unmatched. CDR3 length: 15 amino acids. CDR1 is MDHEN and CDR2 is SYDVKM in the germline V gene. The complete variable domain, with remaining parts taken from reference TRBV28 and TRBJ1-5, reads DVKVTQSSRYLVKRTGEKVFLECVQDMDHENMFWYRQDPGLGLRLIYFSYDVKMKEKGDIPEGYSVSREKKERFSLILESASTNQTSMYLCASSRDRGRGQPQHFGDGTRLSIL.

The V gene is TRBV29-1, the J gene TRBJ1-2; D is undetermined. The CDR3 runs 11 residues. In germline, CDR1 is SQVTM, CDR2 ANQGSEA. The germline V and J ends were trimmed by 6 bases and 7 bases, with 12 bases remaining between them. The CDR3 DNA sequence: TGCAGCGTCGACTCCAGAGGTGGCTACACCTTC. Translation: CSVDSRGGYTF.

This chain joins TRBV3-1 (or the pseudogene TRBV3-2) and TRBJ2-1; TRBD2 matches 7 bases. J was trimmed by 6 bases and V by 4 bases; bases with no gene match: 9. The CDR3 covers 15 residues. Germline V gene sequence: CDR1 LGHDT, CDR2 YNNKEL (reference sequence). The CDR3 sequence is CASSPQGPSGNEQFF. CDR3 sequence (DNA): TGTGCCAGCAGCCCCCAAGGCCCTAGCGGCAATGAGCAGTTCTTC.

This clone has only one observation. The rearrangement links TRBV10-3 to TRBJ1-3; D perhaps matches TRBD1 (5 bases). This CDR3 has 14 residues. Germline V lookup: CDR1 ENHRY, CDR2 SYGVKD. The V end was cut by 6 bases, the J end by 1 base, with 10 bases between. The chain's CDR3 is CAISPGTSGNTIYF. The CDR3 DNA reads TGTGCCATCAGCCCCGGGACTTCTGGAAACACCATATATTTT.

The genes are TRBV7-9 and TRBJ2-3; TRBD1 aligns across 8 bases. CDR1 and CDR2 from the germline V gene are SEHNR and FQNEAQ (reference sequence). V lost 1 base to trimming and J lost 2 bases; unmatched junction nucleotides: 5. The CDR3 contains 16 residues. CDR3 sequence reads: CASSLGLDRVTDTQYF. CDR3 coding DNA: TGTGCCAGCAGCTTAGGCCTGGACAGGGTCACAGATACGCAGTATTTT.

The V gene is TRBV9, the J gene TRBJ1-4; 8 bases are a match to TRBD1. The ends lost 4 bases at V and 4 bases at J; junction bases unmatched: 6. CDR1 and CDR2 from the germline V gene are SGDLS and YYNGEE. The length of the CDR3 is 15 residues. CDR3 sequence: CASSKQGERNEKLFF. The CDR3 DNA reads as TGTGCCAGCAGCAAACAGGGGGAACGTAATGAAAAACTGTTTTTT.

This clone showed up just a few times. The CDR3 protein is CASTQEAARPFF. CDR3 DNA: TGTGCCAGCACCCAAGAGGCAGCCCGACCGTTCTTC. V is TRBV12-3 or TRBV12-4 and J is TRBJ2-1; no definite D call. The length of the CDR3 is 12 residues. Trimming shortened V by 7 bases and J by 15 bases, and 19 bases separated the two germline ends.